The sample holds a few counts of the clone carrying this T cell receptor beta chain. As yet, its antigen is unknown. The germline CDR1 and CDR2 sequences are SGDLS and YYNGEE. V lost 0 bases to trimming and J lost 4 bases, with 8 bases between them. The CDR3 extends over 15 amino acids. This record comes from a study of T-cell memory formation after mild COVID-19. Study summary: Most TCR clusters belonged to a single donor. Study outcomes and limitations: The authors did not confirm SARS-CoV-2 specificity of second-wave clones peaking day 37. Some clones that responded were present in memory (sampled pre-infection), which suggests cross-reactive memory joined.

TCRdb re-derived calls from the 5' RACE reads in MiXCR, one entry per CDR3 protein. Of 250,000 to 350,000 distinct CDR3 sequences listed, around 15% are singletons. Sequenced input: PBMCs or a T cell subset sorted from them (not recorded which). The sequence was obtained from a man younger than 35 who had mild COVID-19 (a few samples of this study predate the infection). Cell type and time point are not known. The V and J genes are TRBV9 and TRBJ2-6; maybe TRBD2 (5 bases). In nucleotides, the CDR3 is TGTGCCAGCAGCGTAGCGGGAAGAGGGGCCAACGTCCTGACTTTC. Protein sequence: CASSVAGRGANVLTF.